The 9 T cell receptor beta chains listed next were all sequenced from one sample in a study of blood T cells in healthy people across ages. Then a second PCR, running roughly 6 to 11 cycles, was carried out with a sample-barcoded 5' primer and a J-beta primer mix. TCRdb reprocessed the 5' RACE reads with MiXCR, giving one entry per CDR3 protein. This sample has hundreds of thousands of distinct CDR3 sequences, with roughly 21% found just once. The sequenced material came from blood. The receptor source for this set is a man between 65 and 79 years old in good health.

V is TRBV5-1 and J is TRBJ2-5, with unresolved D. The V gene lost 4 bases and the J gene lost 2 bases, with 12 bases spanning the gap. Germline lookup yields CDR1 SGHRS and CDR2 YFSETQ. The CDR3 contains 14 residues. CDR3: CASSLLGDQETQYF. The CDR3 region has the DNA TGCGCCAGCAGCCTCCTTGGGGATCAAGAGACCCAGTACTTC.

This clonotype was seen more than once but under ten times. The chain links TRBV28 to TRBJ2-1; 8 positions agree with TRBD2. The CDR3 loop spans 16 amino acids. Germline trimming cut 7 bases from V and 3 bases from J; bases unmatched to any gene: 11. The germline gives CDR1 MDHEN, CDR2 SYDVKM. In DNA form, the CDR3 reads TGTGCCAGCAACACATTGTGGCGGGAGGACTACAATGAGCAGTTCTTC. Residues: CASNTLWREDYNEQFF.

The chain recombines TRBV5-1 with TRBJ2-3, with D unresolved. Germline CDR1 SGHRS, CDR2 YFSETQ. The CDR3 is made up of 13 amino acids. Trimming removed 4 bases from V and 3 bases from J, with 9 bases in between. CDR3 amino acids: CASSPSDTDTQYF. Here the CDR3 DNA reads TGCGCCAGCAGCCCTTCCGATACAGATACGCAGTATTTT.

Concerning this clonotype: This may be a read error, as it is one base from a much larger clone. Here the CDR3 omits its conserved ending phenylalanine or tryptophan, so a read error is the likely source. J is TRBJ2-3 and V is TRBV5-1; 15 positions agree with TRBD2. The germline V gene encodes CDR1 SGHRS and CDR2 YFSETQ. CDR3 length: 16 amino acids. V trimming: 4 bases; J trimming: 3 bases; junction bases outside the gene matches: 3. CDR3 coding DNA: TGCGCCAGCAGCCCCGGGACTAGCGGGAGGACAGATACGCAGTATCTT. Its translation: CASSPGTSGRTDTQYL.

This clonotype came up a few times. The chain has TRBV7-3 and TRBJ2-5; TRBD2 is a possible D gene (5 bases). The V end was cut by 5 bases, the J end by 3 bases, with 10 bases between. The CDR3 is 13 amino acids. CDR1 SGHTA and CDR2 FQGTGA come from the germline V gene. The CDR3 bases are TGTGCCAGCAGCGCCGACTACGAAGAGACCCAGTACTTC. Amino acids: CASSADYEETQYF.

The rearrangement links TRBV14 to TRBJ2-7, with a possible D match to TRBD1 (5 bases). This CDR3 has 15 residues. Germline-derived CDR1 and CDR2 are SGHDN and FVKESK. Trimming pared 1 base from V and 3 bases from J, leaving 13 bases between. The CDR3 DNA follows: TGTGCCAGCAGCCAAGGTGGACACCGTTACTACGAGCAGTACTTC. This translates into CASSQGGHRYYEQYF.

The CDR3 DNA is TGTGCCAGCAGCCAAGAACTAGCGGAAGTGCGTGAGCAGTTCTTC. This sequence encodes CASSQELAEVREQFF. This rearrangement joins TRBV3-1 to TRBJ2-5; 8 bases are a match to TRBD2. With the DNA end fitting TRBJ2-1 better, the J assignment may be wrong. Germline V gene lookup returns CDR1 LGHDT and CDR2 YNNKEL (reference sequence). CDR3 size: 15 residues.

This clonotype was seen at least ten times. V is TRBV9 and J is TRBJ2-7, with D unclear. This CDR3 is 13 amino acids long. The V gene lost 0 bases and the J gene lost 4 bases, with 8 bases spanning the gap. Germline assignment: CDR1 SGDLS and CDR2 YYNGEE. CDR3 bases: TGTGCCAGCAGCGTAGGTTCAGAATACGAGCAGTACTTC. This gives the protein CASSVGSEYEQYF.

There are a few counts of this clonotype. Given a much more abundant clone one base away, this may be a read error. The V gene is TRBV20-1, the J gene TRBJ2-3, with 9 positions matching TRBD2. CDR3 length equals 15 residues. The germline V gene has CDR1 DFQATT and CDR2 SNEGSKA (reference sequence). The ends lost 4 bases at V and 3 bases at J; junction bases unmatched: 8. As DNA, the CDR3 is TGCAGTGCTACTGGACTAGCGAGAGGAACAGATACGCAGTATTTT. Encoded protein: CSATGLARGTDTQYF.